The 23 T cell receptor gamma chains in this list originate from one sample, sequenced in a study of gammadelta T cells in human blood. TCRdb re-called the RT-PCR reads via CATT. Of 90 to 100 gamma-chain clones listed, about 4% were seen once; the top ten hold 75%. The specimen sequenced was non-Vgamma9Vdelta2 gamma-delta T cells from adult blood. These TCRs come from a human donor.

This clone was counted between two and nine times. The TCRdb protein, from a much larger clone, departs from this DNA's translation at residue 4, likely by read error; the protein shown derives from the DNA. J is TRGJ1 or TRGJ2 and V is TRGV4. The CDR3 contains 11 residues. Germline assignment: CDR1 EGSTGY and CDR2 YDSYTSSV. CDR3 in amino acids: CATCDGYKKLF. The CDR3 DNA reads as TGTGCCACCTGTGATGGTTATAAGAAACTCTTT.

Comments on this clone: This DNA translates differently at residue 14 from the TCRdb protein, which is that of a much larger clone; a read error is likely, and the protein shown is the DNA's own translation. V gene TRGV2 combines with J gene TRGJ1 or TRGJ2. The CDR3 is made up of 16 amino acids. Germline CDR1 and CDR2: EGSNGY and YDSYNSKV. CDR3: CATWDGPPGFYYKNLF. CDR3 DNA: TGTGCCACCTGGGACGGGCCCCCTGGTTTTTATTATAAGAACCTCTTT.

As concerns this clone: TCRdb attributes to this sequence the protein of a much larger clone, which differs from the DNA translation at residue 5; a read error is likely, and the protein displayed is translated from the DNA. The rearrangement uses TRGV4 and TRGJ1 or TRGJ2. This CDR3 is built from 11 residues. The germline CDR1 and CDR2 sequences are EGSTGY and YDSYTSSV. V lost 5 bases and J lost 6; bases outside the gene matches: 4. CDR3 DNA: TGTGCCACCTGGGGTGGTTATAAGAAACTCTTT. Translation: CATWGGYKKLF.

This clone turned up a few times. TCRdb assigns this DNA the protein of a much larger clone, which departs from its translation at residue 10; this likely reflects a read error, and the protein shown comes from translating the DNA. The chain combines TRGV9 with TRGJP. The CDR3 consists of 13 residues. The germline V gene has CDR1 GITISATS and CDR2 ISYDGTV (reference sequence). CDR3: CAFEELGKKNKVF. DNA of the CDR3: TGTGCCTTTGAAGAGTTGGGCAAAAAAAACAAGGTATTT.

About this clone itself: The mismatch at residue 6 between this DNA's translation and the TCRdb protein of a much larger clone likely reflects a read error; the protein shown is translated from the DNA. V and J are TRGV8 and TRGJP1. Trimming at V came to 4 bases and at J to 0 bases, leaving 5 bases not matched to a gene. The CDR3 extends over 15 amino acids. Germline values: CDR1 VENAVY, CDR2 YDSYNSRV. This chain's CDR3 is CATWESYTTGWFKIF. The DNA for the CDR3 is TGTGCCACCTGGGAGTCATATACCACTGGTTGGTTCAAGATATTT.

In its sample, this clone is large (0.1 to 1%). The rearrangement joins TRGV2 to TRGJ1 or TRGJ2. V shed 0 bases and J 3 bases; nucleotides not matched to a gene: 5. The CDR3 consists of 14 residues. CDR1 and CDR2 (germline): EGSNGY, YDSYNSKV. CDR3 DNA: TGTGCCACCTGGGACGGGCCGGGTTATTATAAGAAACTCTTT. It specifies CATWDGPGYYKKLF.

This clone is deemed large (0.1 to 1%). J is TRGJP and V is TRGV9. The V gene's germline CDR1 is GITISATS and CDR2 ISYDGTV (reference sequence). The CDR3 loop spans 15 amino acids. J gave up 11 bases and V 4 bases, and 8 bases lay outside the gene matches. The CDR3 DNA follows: TGTGCCTTGTGGGAAGTTTCGGTGGGCAAAAAAATCAAGGTATTT. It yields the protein CALWEVSVGKKIKVF.

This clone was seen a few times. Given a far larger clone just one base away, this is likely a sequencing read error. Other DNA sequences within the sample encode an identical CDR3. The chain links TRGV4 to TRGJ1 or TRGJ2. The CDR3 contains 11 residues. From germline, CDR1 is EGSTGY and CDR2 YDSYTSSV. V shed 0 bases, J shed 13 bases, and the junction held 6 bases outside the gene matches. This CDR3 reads CATWDGPRKLF. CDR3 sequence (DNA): TGTGCCACCTGGGATGGGCCGAGAAAACTCTTT.

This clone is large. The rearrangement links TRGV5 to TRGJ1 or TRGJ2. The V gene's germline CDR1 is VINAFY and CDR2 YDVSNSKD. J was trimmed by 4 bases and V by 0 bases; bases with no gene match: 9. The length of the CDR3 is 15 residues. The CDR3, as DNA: TGTGCCACCTGGGACAGGCCCCCCAGCTATTATAAGAAACTCTTT. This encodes CATWDRPPSYYKKLF.

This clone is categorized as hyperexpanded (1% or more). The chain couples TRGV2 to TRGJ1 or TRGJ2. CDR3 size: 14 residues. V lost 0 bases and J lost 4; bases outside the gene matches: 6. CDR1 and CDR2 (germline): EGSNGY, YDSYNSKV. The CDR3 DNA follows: TGTGCCACCTGGGACGGGCCTCAGTATTATAAGAAACTCTTT. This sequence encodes CATWDGPQYYKKLF.

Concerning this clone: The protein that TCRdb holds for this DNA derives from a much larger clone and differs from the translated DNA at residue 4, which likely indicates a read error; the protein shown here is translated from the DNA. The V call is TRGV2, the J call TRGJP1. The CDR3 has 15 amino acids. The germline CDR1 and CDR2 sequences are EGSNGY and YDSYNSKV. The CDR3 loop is CATREPYTTGWFKIF. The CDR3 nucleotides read TGTGCCACCCGGGAGCCATATACCACTGGTTGGTTCAAGATATTT.

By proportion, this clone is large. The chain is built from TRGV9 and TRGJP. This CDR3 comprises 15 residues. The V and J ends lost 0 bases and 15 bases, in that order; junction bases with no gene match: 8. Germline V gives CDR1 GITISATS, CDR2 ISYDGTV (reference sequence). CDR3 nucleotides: TGTGCCTTGTGGGAGGTGCAACGCCCCAAAAAAATCAAGGTATTT. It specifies CALWEVQRPKKIKVF.

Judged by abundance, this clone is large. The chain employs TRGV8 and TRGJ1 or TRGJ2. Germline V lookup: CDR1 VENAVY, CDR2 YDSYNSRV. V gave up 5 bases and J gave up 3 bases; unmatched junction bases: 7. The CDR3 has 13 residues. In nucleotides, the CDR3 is TGTGCCACCTGGGTCGGGAGTTATTATAAGAAACTCTTT. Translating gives CATWVGSYYKKLF.

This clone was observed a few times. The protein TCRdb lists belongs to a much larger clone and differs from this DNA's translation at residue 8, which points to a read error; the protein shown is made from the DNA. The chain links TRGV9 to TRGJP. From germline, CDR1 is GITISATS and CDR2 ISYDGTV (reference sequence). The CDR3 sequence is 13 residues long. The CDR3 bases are TGTGCCTTTGAAGAGTTGGGCGAAAAAATCAAGGTATTT. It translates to CAFEELGEKIKVF.

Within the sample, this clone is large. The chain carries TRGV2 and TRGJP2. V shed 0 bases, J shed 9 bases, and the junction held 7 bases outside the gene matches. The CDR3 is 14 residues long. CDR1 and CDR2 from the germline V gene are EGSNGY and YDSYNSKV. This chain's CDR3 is CATWDGPRNWIKTF. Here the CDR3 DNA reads TGTGCCACCTGGGACGGGCCGCGGAATTGGATCAAGACGTTT.

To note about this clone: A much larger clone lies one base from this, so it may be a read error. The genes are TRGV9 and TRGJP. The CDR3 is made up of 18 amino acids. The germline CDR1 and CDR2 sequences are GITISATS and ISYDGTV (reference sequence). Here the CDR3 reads CALWEAHIQELGKKNKVF. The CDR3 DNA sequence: TGTGCCTTGTGGGAGGCTCATATTCAAGAGTTGGGCAAAAAAAACAAGGTATTT.

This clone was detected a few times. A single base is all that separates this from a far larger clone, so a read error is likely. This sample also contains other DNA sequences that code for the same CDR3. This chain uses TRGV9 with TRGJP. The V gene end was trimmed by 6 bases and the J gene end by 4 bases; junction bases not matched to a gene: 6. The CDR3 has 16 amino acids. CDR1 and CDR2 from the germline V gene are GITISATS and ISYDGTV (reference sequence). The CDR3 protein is CALWKTQELGKKIKVF. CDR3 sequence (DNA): TGTGCCTTGTGGAAAACACAAGAGTTGGGCAAAAAAATCAAGGTATTT.

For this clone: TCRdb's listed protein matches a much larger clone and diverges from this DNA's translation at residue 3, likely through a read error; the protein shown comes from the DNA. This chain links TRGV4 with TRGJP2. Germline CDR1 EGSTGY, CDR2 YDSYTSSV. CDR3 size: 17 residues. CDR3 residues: CASWDKTKIRSDWIKTF. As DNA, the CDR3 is TGTGCCTCCTGGGATAAAACAAAAATACGTAGTGATTGGATCAAGACGTTT.

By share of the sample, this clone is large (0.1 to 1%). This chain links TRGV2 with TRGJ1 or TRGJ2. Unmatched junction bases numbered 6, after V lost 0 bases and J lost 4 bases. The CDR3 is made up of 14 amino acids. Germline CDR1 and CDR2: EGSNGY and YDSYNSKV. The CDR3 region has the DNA TGTGCCACCTGGGACGGGCAGGACTATTATAAGAAACTCTTT. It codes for CATWDGQDYYKKLF.

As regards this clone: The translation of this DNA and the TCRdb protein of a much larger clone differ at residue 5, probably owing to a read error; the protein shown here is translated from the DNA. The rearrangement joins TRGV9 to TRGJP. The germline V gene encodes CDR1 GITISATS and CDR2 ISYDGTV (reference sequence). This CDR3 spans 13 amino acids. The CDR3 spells CAFEDLGKKIKVF. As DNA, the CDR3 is TGTGCCTTTGAAGATTTGGGCAAAAAAATCAAGGTATTT.

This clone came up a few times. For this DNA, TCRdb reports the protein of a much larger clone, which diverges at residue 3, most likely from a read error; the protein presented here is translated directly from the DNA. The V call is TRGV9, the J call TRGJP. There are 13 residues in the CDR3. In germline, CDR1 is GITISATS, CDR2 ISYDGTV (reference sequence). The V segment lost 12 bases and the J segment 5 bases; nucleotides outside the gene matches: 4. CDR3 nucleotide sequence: TGTGCCATTGAAGAGTTGGGCAAAAAAATCAAGGTATTT. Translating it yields CAIEELGKKIKVF.

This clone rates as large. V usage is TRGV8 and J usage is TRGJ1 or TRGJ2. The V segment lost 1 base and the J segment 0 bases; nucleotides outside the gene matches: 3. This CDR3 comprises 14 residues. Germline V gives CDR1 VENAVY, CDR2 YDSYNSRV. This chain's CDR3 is CATWDSRNYYKKLF. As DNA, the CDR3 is TGTGCCACCTGGGATAGCCGGAATTATTATAAGAAACTCTTT.

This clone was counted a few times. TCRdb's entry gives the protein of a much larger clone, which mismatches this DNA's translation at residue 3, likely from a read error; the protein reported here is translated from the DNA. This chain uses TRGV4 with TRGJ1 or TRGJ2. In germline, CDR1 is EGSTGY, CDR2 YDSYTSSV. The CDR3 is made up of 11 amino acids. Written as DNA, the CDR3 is TGTGCCCCCTGGGATGGTTATAAGAAACTCTTT. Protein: CAPWDGYKKLF.